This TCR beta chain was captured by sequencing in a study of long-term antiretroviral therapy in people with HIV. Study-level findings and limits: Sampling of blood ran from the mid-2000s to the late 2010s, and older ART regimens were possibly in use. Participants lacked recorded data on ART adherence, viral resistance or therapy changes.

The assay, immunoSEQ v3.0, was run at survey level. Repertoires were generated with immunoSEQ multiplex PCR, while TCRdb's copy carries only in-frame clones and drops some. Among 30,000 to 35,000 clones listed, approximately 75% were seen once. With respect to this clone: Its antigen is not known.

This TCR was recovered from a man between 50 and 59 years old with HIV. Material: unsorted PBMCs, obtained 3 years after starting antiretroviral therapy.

The DNA for the CDR3 is TGCGCCAGCTCCCAAGGGCCTTTATGGGAGCAGTTCTTC. Its translation is CASSQGPLWEQFF. The chain couples TRBV10-1 to TRBJ2-1; unclear D gene. Germline CDR1 WNHNN, CDR2 SYGVQD (reference sequence). The CDR3 runs 13 residues. V lost 8 bases and J lost 10, with 18 bases in between.